Below are 17 T cell receptor beta chains sequenced from a single sample in a study of blood T cell repertoires in COVID-19. Libraries were prepared by immunoSEQ multiplex PCR; TCRdb keeps only in-frame clonotypes and omits some of them. The sample carries some 250,000 clones, approximately 83% recorded once. Specimen: peripheral blood. These receptors were taken from a woman aged 25 to 39 who had recovered from COVID-19.

The chain is built from TRBV6-5 and TRBJ2-6; 7 nucleotides match TRBD1. The length of the CDR3 is 15 residues. V lost 7 bases to trimming and J lost 2 bases; unmatched junction nucleotides: 5. From germline, CDR1 is MNHEY and CDR2 SVGAGI. CDR3 bases: TGTGCCAGCACCTCCACAGGGGCTGGGGCCAACGTCCTGACTTTC. Protein product: CASTSTGAGANVLTF.

J is TRBJ1-2 and V is TRBV28; TRBD1 aligns across 8 bases. V was clipped by 6 bases and J by 6 bases; unmatched bases: 12. CDR1 and CDR2 (germline): MDHEN, SYDVKM. The CDR3 consists of 15 residues. The CDR3 DNA is TGTGCCAGCAGCTCGACCGGGACAGGAAGAAATGGCTACACCTTC. Its protein product is CASSSTGTGRNGYTF.

Here the CDR3 reads CASSYSTSGVVETQYF. CDR3 sequence (DNA): TGTGCCAGCAGTTACTCGACTAGCGGGGTCGTAGAGACCCAGTACTTC. The chain is built from TRBV6-5 and TRBJ2-5; TRBD2 agrees at 11 bases. Germline CDR1 is MNHEY and CDR2 is SVGAGI. J lost 4 bases, V lost 0 bases, and 4 bases had no gene match. CDR3 size: 16 residues.

The CDR3 loop reads CASSPGTSGGDTQYF. The CDR3 DNA is TGTGCCAGCTCACCGGGGACTAGCGGGGGAGATACGCAGTATTTT. The chain employs TRBV18 and TRBJ2-3; 14 bases fit TRBD2. Germline assignment: CDR1 KGHSH and CDR2 LQKENI. V gave up 3 bases and J gave up 5 bases; unmatched junction bases: 1. CDR3 size: 15 residues.

The chain is built from TRBV19 and TRBJ1-5; 9 positions match TRBD1. Germline assignment: CDR1 LNHDA and CDR2 SQIVND (reference sequence). The CDR3 consists of 15 residues. J lost 0 bases, V lost 5 bases, and 2 bases had no gene match. CDR3 amino acids: CASSPTGGSNQPQHF. CDR3 in DNA: TGTGCCAGTAGTCCGACAGGGGGTAGCAATCAGCCCCAGCATTTT.

Comment on this clone: Additional DNA sequences in this sample encode the identical CDR3. The J gene is TRBJ1-6, the V gene TRBV27; D unresolved. V was trimmed by 3 bases and J by 0 bases, leaving 6 bases between them. The CDR3 totals 15 residues. Germline V lookup: CDR1 MNHEY, CDR2 SMNVEV (reference sequence). The CDR3 is CASSLESSYNSPLHF. Here the CDR3 DNA reads TGTGCCAGCAGTTTGGAGAGCTCCTATAATTCACCCCTCCACTTT.

In the case of this clone: Germline is not matched at one junction end, which may reflect a read error. The V gene is TRBV7-9, the J gene TRBJ1-4; 8 bases are a match to TRBD1. The CDR3 has 13 amino acids. In germline, CDR1 is SEHNR, CDR2 FQNEAQ (reference sequence). CDR3 nucleotides: TGTGCCAGCAGCTCACCGGAACGGACAGGGAAGTCTTTT. Residues: CASSSPERTGKSF.

This chain links TRBV11-2 with TRBJ1-2; 8 bases are a match to TRBD1. Germline CDR1 SGHAT, CDR2 FQNNGV. The CDR3 is 17 amino acids. V lost 5 bases to trimming and J lost 7 bases; unmatched junction nucleotides: 18. The CDR3 DNA is TGTGCCAGCAGCCGTCGGGACCGGACTGGACAGGGCACTGGCTACACCTTC. It is translated as CASSRRDRTGQGTGYTF.

The chain combines TRBV6-1 with TRBJ2-1, with D perhaps matching TRBD1 (5 bases). Germline V gene data show CDR1 as MNHNS and CDR2 as SASEGT. The CDR3 has 15 residues. Trimming took off 2 bases at V and 6 bases at J, with 14 bases between the two ends. The CDR3 loop is CASSEPTDRSNEQFF. DNA for the CDR3: TGTGCCAGCAGTGAACCGACAGACAGAAGCAATGAGCAGTTCTTC.

The CDR3 coding sequence is TGTGCCACCTATCAGGTCACCGGGGAGCTGTTTTTT. This encodes CATYQVTGELFF. The rearrangement links TRBV6-5 to TRBJ2-2; D is unresolved. CDR3 size: 12 residues. The V and J ends lost 10 bases and 4 bases respectively, with 10 bases between them. Germline values: CDR1 MNHEY, CDR2 SVGAGI.

The genes are TRBV10-2 and TRBJ2-7; 7 bases align to TRBD2. This CDR3 region has 16 residues. Germline V gives CDR1 WSHSY, CDR2 SAAADI. The V and J ends lost 4 bases and 5 bases, in that order; junction bases with no gene match: 14. This CDR3 is CASSGTETSIADEQYF. In DNA form, the CDR3 reads TGCGCCAGCAGTGGTACTGAGACTAGCATAGCCGACGAGCAGTACTTC.

This CDR3 reads CASSPLAGGDNEQFF. The CDR3 DNA is TGCGCCAGCAGCCCACTAGCGGGGGGGGACAATGAGCAGTTCTTC. The chain uses TRBV5-1 and TRBJ2-1; 13 bases match TRBD2. CDR3 size: 15 residues. The junction had 3 bases not matched to a gene; V was cut back by 4 bases and J by 5 bases. In germline, CDR1 is SGHRS, CDR2 YFSETQ.

The gene calls are TRBV7-2 and TRBJ2-3, with no clear D. Germline assignment: CDR1 SGHTA and CDR2 FQGNSA. The CDR3 sequence is 14 residues long. V was shortened by 1 base and J by 6 bases, with 11 bases between the two germline ends. CDR3 residues: CASSLGSGRDTQYF. Written as DNA, the CDR3 is TGTGCCAGCAGCTTAGGGAGTGGTAGGGATACGCAGTATTTT. The entire variable domain, with the rest obtained from reference TRBV7-2 and TRBJ2-3, is as follows: GAGVSQSPSNKVTEKGKDVELRCDPISGHTALYWYRQSLGQGLEFLIYFQGNSAPDKSGLPSDRFSAERTGGSVSTLTIQRTQQEDSAVYLCASSLGSGRDTQYFGPGTRLTVL.

J is TRBJ1-4 and V is TRBV7-9; 9 bases map to TRBD1. Germline CDR1 is SEHNR and CDR2 is FQNEAQ (reference sequence). The CDR3 is 16 residues long. Trimming cost V 5 bases and J 5 bases; bases outside gene matches: 9. The CDR3 region is CASSPGPGQGNEKLFF. CDR3 bases: TGTGCCAGCAGCCCCGGCCCCGGACAGGGGAATGAAAAACTGTTTTTT.

The chain carries TRBV7-3 and TRBJ1-2, with D perhaps matching TRBD1 (6 bases). The V end was cut by 5 bases, the J end by 10 bases, with 17 bases between. Per the germline V gene, CDR1 is SGHTA and CDR2 is FQGTGA. CDR3 length: 13 amino acids. The CDR3 protein is CASSVSTTGSYTF. The CDR3 DNA follows: TGTGCCAGCAGCGTTTCCACTACAGGGTCCTACACCTTC.

This clone showed up just once. This rearrangement joins TRBV12-5 to TRBJ1-4, with 8 bases matching TRBD1. Germline V gene lookup returns CDR1 LGHNT and CDR2 FRNRAP. This CDR3 comprises 15 residues. J lost 3 bases, V lost 3 bases, and 3 bases had no gene match. CDR3 nucleotide sequence: TGTGCTAGTGGTTTCGACAGGGGTTCTAATGAAAAACTGTTTTTT. It codes for CASGFDRGSNEKLFF.

The chain recombines TRBV7-3 with TRBJ2-1, with 9 bases aligning to TRBD1. CDR1 and CDR2 (germline): SGHTA, FQGTGA. V lost 4 bases, J lost 1 base, and 2 bases stayed unmatched. This CDR3 contains 15 residues. This CDR3 reads CASSSGQGSYNEQFF. CDR3 in DNA: TGTGCCAGCAGCTCGGGACAGGGTTCCTACAATGAGCAGTTCTTC.